These 24 T cell receptor beta chains came from one sample sequenced in a study of blood T cell repertoires in COVID-19. Method: immunoSEQ multiplex PCR; TCRdb's copy keeps in-frame clones and lacks some. The table has about 310,000 clones, about 89% seen once. The sequencing input was peripheral blood. All receptors come from a woman aged 45 to 65 who had recovered from COVID-19.

This clone was detected only once. The chain couples TRBV7-9 to TRBJ2-1, with 7 bases fitting TRBD2. Unmatched junction bases numbered 5, after V lost 5 bases and J lost 1 base. Germline values: CDR1 SEHNR, CDR2 FQNEAQ (reference sequence). The CDR3 has 15 residues. For the CDR3, the DNA is TGTGCCAGCAGCGGTCTCGGGGGGTCCTACAATGAGCAGTTCTTC. It encodes CASSGLGGSYNEQFF.

The chain employs TRBV29-1 and TRBJ2-3; D possibly corresponds to TRBD2 (6 bases). Germline loops: CDR1 SQVTM, CDR2 ANQGSEA. The CDR3 extends over 14 amino acids. Trimming stripped 7 bases from V and 2 bases from J, with 16 bases between. Here the CDR3 reads CSAEYGGFTDTQYF. Written as DNA, the CDR3 is TGCAGCGCCGAGTATGGGGGGTTCACAGATACGCAGTATTTT.

The gene calls are TRBV4-2 and TRBJ1-2; no reliable D call. V was cut by 0 bases and J by 8 bases, with 10 bases left in between. Germline lookup yields CDR1 LGHNA and CDR2 YNFKEQ. This CDR3 has 13 amino acids. The CDR3 spells CASSQDVTYGYTF. The DNA for the CDR3 is TGTGCCAGCAGCCAAGATGTTACATACGGCTACACCTTC.

The chain employs TRBV19 and TRBJ1-2; D unclear. In germline, CDR1 is LNHDA, CDR2 SQIVND (reference sequence). Between the trimmed V and J ends, which lost 0 bases and 8 bases, there was a span of 13 bases. CDR3 length equals 14 residues. The CDR3 spells CASSIDEDFLGYTF. The CDR3 DNA reads as TGTGCCAGTAGTATAGATGAGGACTTTCTCGGCTACACCTTC.

With regard to this clone: This same CDR3 is encoded by further DNA sequences in the sample. CDR3 residues: CASSTGTNQETQYF. CDR3 nucleotide sequence: TGCGCCAGCAGCACCGGGACTAACCAAGAGACCCAGTACTTC. The V and J genes are TRBV5-1 and TRBJ2-5; 7 nucleotides align to TRBD2. The ends lost 4 bases at V and 0 bases at J; junction bases unmatched: 3. Per germline, CDR1 SGHRS and CDR2 YFSETQ. The CDR3 contains 14 residues.

The chain is built from TRBV4-1 and TRBJ2-3, with TRBD2 matching 12 bases. Germline V gene sequence: CDR1 MGHRA, CDR2 YSYEKL. The CDR3 is 19 residues long. Unmatched junction bases numbered 16, after V lost 4 bases and J lost 5 bases. This CDR3 reads CASSLTTSGSIGGLDTQYF. As DNA, the CDR3 is TGCGCCAGCAGCCTGACGACTAGCGGGAGTATTGGTGGGTTAGATACGCAGTATTTT.

J is TRBJ2-1 and V is TRBV27, with D possibly being TRBD1 (6 bases). The germline gives CDR1 MNHEY, CDR2 SMNVEV (reference sequence). Deletions cut 7 bases from V and 0 bases from J, with 16 bases between. CDR3 length: 16 residues. The CDR3 protein is CASNIGGPSSYNEQFF. CDR3 nucleotide sequence: TGTGCCAGCAACATAGGGGGACCGAGCTCCTACAATGAGCAGTTCTTC.

The chain links TRBV4-2 to TRBJ2-6; 7 bases line up with TRBD2. In germline, CDR1 is LGHNA, CDR2 YNFKEQ. The V and J ends lost 0 bases and 0 bases, in that order; junction bases with no gene match: 11. This CDR3 has 20 residues. The CDR3 DNA is TGTGCCAGCAGCCAAGAATTGGCCGGGAGGACCCTCTCTGGGGCCAACGTCCTGACTTTC. Its protein is CASSQELAGRTLSGANVLTF.

The CDR3 DNA is TGTGCCAGCAGCCAAGCAGCGGGGAACCAAGAGACCCAGTACTTC. It codes for CASSQAAGNQETQYF. The chain combines TRBV3-1 (or the pseudogene TRBV3-2) with TRBJ2-5, with TRBD2 matching 7 bases. Germline V CDR1 and CDR2: LGHDT, YNNKEL (reference sequence). The CDR3 is 15 amino acids. The V gene end was trimmed by 1 base and the J gene end by 0 bases; junction bases not matched to a gene: 2.

The rearrangement uses TRBV28 and TRBJ2-7; 11 bases are shared with TRBD2. CDR1 and CDR2 from the germline V gene are MDHEN and SYDVKM. The CDR3 has 20 residues. V lost 6 bases to trimming and J lost 0 bases; unmatched junction nucleotides: 19. CDR3 in amino acids: CASSPRRGGTSGLSSYEQYF. CDR3 sequence (DNA): TGTGCCAGCAGCCCCCGAAGAGGCGGGACTAGCGGTTTAAGCTCCTACGAGCAGTACTTC.

This chain links TRBV7-9 with TRBJ2-2, with D possibly TRBD1 on 5 matching bases. The CDR3 runs 15 residues. The V gene lost 5 bases and the J gene lost 4 bases, with 14 bases spanning the gap. The germline V gene encodes CDR1 SEHNR and CDR2 FQNEAQ (reference sequence). The CDR3 is CASSDIGQGTGELFF. CDR3 sequence (DNA): TGTGCCAGCAGCGACATCGGGCAGGGCACCGGGGAGCTGTTTTTT.

The chain recombines TRBV10-2 with TRBJ2-7; 9 bases fit TRBD1. The CDR3 spans 15 residues. Germline V lookup: CDR1 WSHSY, CDR2 SAAADI. J was trimmed by 2 bases and V by 6 bases; bases with no gene match: 8. CDR3 sequence (DNA): TGCGCCAGCAGAGGGGACAGGGCTTCTCCCTACGAGCAGTACTTC. Its protein is CASRGDRASPYEQYF.

The chain employs TRBV3-1 (or the pseudogene TRBV3-2) and TRBJ1-1, with TRBD1 identical over 7 bases. This CDR3 is 14 amino acids long. The V and J ends lost 8 bases and 6 bases, in that order; junction bases with no gene match: 12. Germline CDR1 is LGHDT and CDR2 is YNNKEL (reference sequence). The CDR3 region is CASSSLDRDPEAFF. CDR3 DNA: TGTGCCAGCTCCTCTCTCGACAGGGACCCTGAAGCTTTCTTT.

The chain recombines TRBV4-2 with TRBJ2-7; no reliable D call. The CDR3 is 14 amino acids. V gave up 4 bases and J gave up 2 bases, with 12 bases separating them. Germline V lookup: CDR1 LGHNA, CDR2 YNFKEQ. CDR3 in DNA: TGTGCCAGCAGCCCCCTGTCAGTCCCCTACGAGCAGTACTTC. Its protein product is CASSPLSVPYEQYF.

The gene calls are TRBV28 and TRBJ2-5; TRBD1 matches at 10 bases. Per the germline V gene, CDR1 is MDHEN and CDR2 is SYDVKM. J was trimmed by 2 bases and V by 10 bases; bases with no gene match: 10. The CDR3 contains 15 residues. CDR3 residues: CATASDRGTQETQYF. The CDR3 DNA reads TGTGCCACCGCCTCGGACAGGGGGACACAAGAGACCCAGTACTTC.

Concerning this clone itself: Other DNA sequences of this sample code for an identical CDR3. The chain employs TRBV29-1 and TRBJ1-1, with D maybe TRBD1 (6 bases). Deletions cut 6 bases from V and 2 bases from J, with 13 bases between. Germline lookup yields CDR1 SQVTM and CDR2 ANQGSEA. CDR3 length: 13 amino acids. In DNA form, the CDR3 reads TGCAGCGTGGTTACGGGACAAAACACTGAAGCTTTCTTT. Protein sequence: CSVVTGQNTEAFF.

This sequence joins TRBV11-2 and TRBJ2-1; 16 positions match TRBD2. The CDR3 length is 18 residues. CDR1 is SGHAT and CDR2 is FQNNGV in the germline V gene. Trimming removed 5 bases from V and 8 bases from J; junction bases left unmatched: 12. CDR3 region: CASSSGGTSGRVGDEQFF. The CDR3, as DNA: TGTGCCAGCAGCAGTGGCGGGACTAGCGGGAGGGTGGGCGATGAGCAGTTCTTC.

Note on this clone: Other nucleotide sequences from this sample produce the same CDR3. This chain joins TRBV24-1 and TRBJ2-7; 9 nucleotides match TRBD1. Germline-derived CDR1 and CDR2 are KGHDR and SFDVKD. CDR3 length: 11 amino acids. J lost 3 bases, V lost 10 bases, and 0 bases had no gene match. The CDR3 protein is CATGQGYEQYF. The CDR3, as DNA: TGTGCCACGGGACAGGGCTACGAGCAGTACTTC.

The J gene is TRBJ2-7, the V gene TRBV4-3; 8 nucleotides match TRBD1. The CDR3 runs to 14 residues. The V gene end was trimmed by 4 bases and the J gene end by 5 bases; junction bases not matched to a gene: 7. The germline CDR1 and CDR2 sequences are LGHNA and YSLEER. CDR3 sequence: CASSPDRASDEQYF. The CDR3 coding sequence is TGCGCCAGCAGCCCGGACAGGGCTAGTGACGAGCAGTACTTC.

The V call is TRBV27, the J call TRBJ2-5, with a tentative D call TRBD1 (6 bases). Trimming removed 2 bases at V and 3 bases at J, with 10 bases between. The CDR3 has 14 residues. From germline, CDR1 is MNHEY and CDR2 SMNVEV (reference sequence). The CDR3 region is CASSLMGTKETQYF. As DNA, the CDR3 is TGTGCCAGCAGTTTAATGGGGACAAAAGAGACCCAGTACTTC.

The genes are TRBV19 and TRBJ2-5; perhaps TRBD1 as D (6 bases). V gave up 6 bases and J gave up 1 base, with 15 bases separating them. The CDR3 contains 15 residues. The germline gives CDR1 LNHDA, CDR2 SQIVND (reference sequence). CDR3 sequence: CASSPTGTLQETQYF. The CDR3 nucleotides are TGTGCCAGTAGCCCCACAGGGACCCTCCAAGAGACCCAGTACTTC.

This clone was seen just once. CDR3 amino acids: CASRTTDRKNTEAFF. The CDR3 region has the DNA TGTGCCAGCAGGACGACGGACAGGAAGAACACTGAAGCTTTCTTT. This chain uses TRBV5-7 with TRBJ1-1; 7 bases fit TRBD1. Being an ORF, TRBV5-7 has a function that is uncertain. CDR3 length: 15 residues. Trimming removed 5 bases from V and 1 base from J; junction bases left unmatched: 8.

The chain links TRBV2 to TRBJ1-1, with D perhaps matching TRBD1 (5 bases). This CDR3 is built from 12 residues. The V end was cut by 9 bases, the J end by 6 bases, with 14 bases between. Germline V gene sequence: CDR1 SNHLY, CDR2 FYNNEI. The CDR3 spells CARYITGAEAFF. CDR3 in DNA: TGTGCCAGGTATATTACAGGCGCTGAAGCTTTCTTT.

The chain couples TRBV19 to TRBJ1-2; D is ambiguous. V lost 7 bases and J lost 4, with 13 bases in between. CDR1 is LNHDA, CDR2 SQIVND, per germline (reference sequence). The CDR3 contains 13 residues. The CDR3 here is CASNIGEGYGYTF. The CDR3 coding sequence is TGTGCCAGTAACATCGGGGAAGGCTATGGCTACACCTTC.